The 21 T cell receptor beta chains listed next were all sequenced from one sample in a study of blood T cells in healthy people across ages. Using a J-beta primer mix together with a sample-barcoded 5' primer, a second PCR was run for about 7 to 12 cycles. TCRdb re-called the 5' RACE reads through MiXCR, storing one row per CDR3 protein. The sample holds some 1.4 million distinct CDR3 sequences, 35% to 45% seen once. Sequencing was performed on blood. Receptor source: a woman aged 18-35 years in good health.

This clonotype was observed a handful of times. The chain is built from TRBV4-1 and TRBJ2-7, with TRBD2 identical over 8 bases. The CDR3 covers 13 residues. Germline V gene lookup returns CDR1 MGHRA and CDR2 YSYEKL. The V segment lost 0 bases and the J segment 7 bases; nucleotides outside the gene matches: 2. The CDR3 DNA is TGCGCCAGCAGCCAAGAAGGCGGGAGGGAGCAGTACTTC. This gives the protein CASSQEGGREQYF.

This clonotype was seen only once. This rearrangement joins TRBV7-7 to TRBJ2-5; D remains unclear. The CDR3 runs to 15 residues. CDR1 is SSHAT and CDR2 is FNYEAQ in the germline V gene (reference sequence). Deletions cut 5 bases from V and 2 bases from J, with 15 bases between. The CDR3 spells CASSASSSPQETQYF. CDR3 DNA sequence: TGTGCCAGCAGCGCCTCGTCCAGCCCGCAAGAGACCCAGTACTTC.

The rearrangement uses TRBV20-1 and TRBJ1-1; a possible D gene is TRBD1 (5 bases). There are 12 residues in the CDR3. V lost 4 bases, J lost 1 base, and 7 bases lay in between. The germline V gene has CDR1 DFQATT and CDR2 SNEGSKA (reference sequence). CDR3 loop: CSANTGNTEAFF. For the CDR3, the DNA is TGCAGTGCTAACACAGGGAACACTGAAGCTTTCTTT.

The gene calls are TRBV5-6 and TRBJ1-2; TRBD1 aligns across 7 bases. CDR1 and CDR2 (germline): SGHDT, YYEEEE. J gave up 3 bases and V 3 bases, and 8 bases lay outside the gene matches. The CDR3 is 15 amino acids. CDR3 amino acids: CASSSPGQPDYGYTF. The CDR3 nucleotides are TGTGCCAGCAGCTCGCCGGGACAGCCCGACTATGGCTACACCTTC.

Written as DNA, the CDR3 is TGTGCCAGCAGTTGTGCTACGAACACTGAAGCTTTCTTT. This gives the protein CASSCATNTEAFF. This sequence joins TRBV12-3 or TRBV12-4 and TRBJ1-1; D ambiguous. V lost 4 bases, J lost 1 base, and 7 bases lay in between. The length of the CDR3 is 13 residues.

The chain uses TRBV5-1 and TRBJ2-3; 7 bases are a match to TRBD2. The CDR3 has 14 residues. Trimming removed 4 bases from V and 6 bases from J; junction bases left unmatched: 8. Germline V CDR1 and CDR2: SGHRS, YFSETQ. CDR3 residues: CASSGGRGGDTQYF. The CDR3 region has the DNA TGCGCCAGCAGCGGAGGAAGGGGAGGGGATACGCAGTATTTT.

The chain links TRBV27 to TRBJ1-5; tentative D call: TRBD1 (6 bases). The V gene lost 2 bases and the J gene lost 6 bases, with 11 bases spanning the gap. The CDR3 consists of 14 residues. CDR1 and CDR2 from the germline V gene are MNHEY and SMNVEV (reference sequence). The CDR3 DNA follows: TGTGCCAGCAGTTTAATTGGGGGCGTTCAGCCCCAGCATTTT. Translated: CASSLIGGVQPQHF.

CDR3 nucleotides: TGCGCCAGCAGCTACCGGGACAGGGAAGGCTACACCTTC. Its protein product is CASSYRDREGYTF. V is TRBV5-1 and J is TRBJ1-2, with 9 nucleotides matching TRBD1. Germline CDR1 and CDR2: SGHRS and YFSETQ. CDR3 size: 13 residues. V lost 3 bases, J lost 8 bases, and 5 bases stayed unmatched. Full variable domain (remainder filled in from reference TRBV5-1 and TRBJ1-2): KAGVTQTPRYLIKTRGQQVTLSCSPISGHRSVSWYQQTPGQGLQFLFEYFSETQRNKGNFPGRFSGRQFSNSRSEMNVSTLELGDSALYLCASSYRDREGYTFGSGTRLTVV.

This clonotype has ten or more counts. V is TRBV20-1 and J is TRBJ2-4; TRBD2 matches 8 bases. Germline V gene data show CDR1 as DFQATT and CDR2 as SNEGSKA (reference sequence). V dropped 3 bases and J dropped 3; count of bases not matched to a gene: 7. There are 15 residues in the CDR3. The CDR3 DNA follows: TGCAGTGCTAGTAGCGGGGCCGGTGGCAAAAACATTCAGTACTTC. It codes for CSASSGAGGKNIQYF.

The chain combines TRBV27 with TRBJ1-2; D unresolved. The CDR3 spans 17 residues. V gave up 7 bases and J gave up 0 bases, with 21 bases separating them. Germline assignment: CDR1 MNHEY and CDR2 SMNVEV (reference sequence). CDR3 coding DNA: TGTGCCAGCAAAGTACAGTCCCAAATAAAGACTAACTATGGCTACACCTTC. The encoded protein is CASKVQSQIKTNYGYTF.

This clonotype was seen more than once but under ten times. The V and J genes are TRBV14 and TRBJ2-1; 12 bases are shared with TRBD2. In germline, CDR1 is SGHDN, CDR2 FVKESK. Germline trimming cut 4 bases from V and 9 bases from J; bases unmatched to any gene: 4. The CDR3 length is 14 residues. CDR3 bases: TGTGCCAGCAGCCGGACTAGCGGGGATGGTGAGCAGTTCTTC. Its protein is CASSRTSGDGEQFF. Based on the CDR3 plus reference TRBV14 and TRBJ2-1, the full variable domain is EAGVTQFPSHSVIEKGQTVTLRCDPISGHDNLYWYRRVMGKEIKFLLHFVKESKQDESGMPNNRFLAERTGGTYSTLKVQPAELEDSGVYFCASSRTSGDGEQFFGPGTRLTVL.

This clonotype has just a few counts. V usage is TRBV7-2 and J usage is TRBJ1-1; D unclear. CDR1 and CDR2 from the germline V gene are SGHTA and FQGNSA. This CDR3 is built from 16 residues. Deletions cut 2 bases from V and 2 bases from J, with 15 bases between. The chain's CDR3 is CASSLRLMATNTEAFF. The DNA of the CDR3 is TGTGCCAGCAGCTTACGTCTTATGGCAACAAACACTGAAGCTTTCTTT. The full variable domain, its missing parts supplied by reference TRBV7-2 and TRBJ1-1, is GAGVSQSPSNKVTEKGKDVELRCDPISGHTALYWYRQSLGQGLEFLIYFQGNSAPDKSGLPSDRFSAERTGGSVSTLTIQRTQQEDSAVYLCASSLRLMATNTEAFFGQGTRLTVV.

J is TRBJ1-1 and V is TRBV20-1; 9 bases are a match to TRBD1. This CDR3 contains 16 residues. Per germline, CDR1 DFQATT and CDR2 SNEGSKA (reference sequence). The junction had 6 bases not matched to a gene; V was cut back by 0 bases and J by 1 base. CDR3: CSARDRGTGTNTEAFF. CDR3 nucleotides: TGCAGTGCTAGAGATCGAGGGACAGGGACGAACACTGAAGCTTTCTTT.

The genes are TRBV5-1 and TRBJ1-2; 8 nucleotides align to TRBD1. This CDR3 has 15 residues. Germline values: CDR1 SGHRS, CDR2 YFSETQ. V trimming: 4 bases; J trimming: 7 bases; junction bases outside the gene matches: 12. The CDR3 sequence is CASSPGDRPTGGYTF. The CDR3 bases are TGCGCCAGCAGCCCCGGGGACAGGCCAACAGGTGGCTACACCTTC. The whole variable domain, filled in from reference TRBV5-1 and TRBJ1-2, reads KAGVTQTPRYLIKTRGQQVTLSCSPISGHRSVSWYQQTPGQGLQFLFEYFSETQRNKGNFPGRFSGRQFSNSRSEMNVSTLELGDSALYLCASSPGDRPTGGYTFGSGTRLTVV.

In the case of this clonotype: An end of the junction does not agree with germline; a read error may underlie this. The chain uses TRBV4-1 and TRBJ2-7; TRBD1 matches at 7 bases. Germline values: CDR1 MGHRA, CDR2 YSYEKL. The CDR3 is made up of 15 amino acids. The chain's CDR3 is CTSSQDETGPYEQYF. The CDR3 DNA follows: TGCACCAGCAGCCAAGACGAGACAGGGCCCTACGAGCAGTACTTC.

V and J are TRBV28 and TRBJ1-2, with 7 positions matching TRBD1. J was trimmed by 6 bases and V by 10 bases; bases with no gene match: 8. The V gene's germline CDR1 is MDHEN and CDR2 SYDVKM. This CDR3 comprises 12 residues. CDR3 in amino acids: CAIRGLVDGYTF. As DNA, the CDR3 is TGTGCCATCAGGGGGTTGGTGGATGGCTACACCTTC.

In this sample, this clonotype turned up many times. DNA of the CDR3: TGTGCCAGCGGAACAGGAGAGATTCAGTACTTC. Amino acid sequence: CASGTGEIQYF. V gene TRBV6-5 combines with J gene TRBJ2-4; tentative D call: TRBD1 (5 bases). CDR3 length: 11 residues. The V gene's germline CDR1 is MNHEY and CDR2 SVGAGI. The germline V and J ends were trimmed by 8 bases and 10 bases, with 12 bases remaining between them.

The rearrangement uses TRBV21-1 and TRBJ1-2. TRBV21-1 is a pseudogene segment. This CDR3 is built from 14 residues. The CDR3 DNA reads TGTGCCAGCAGCAAAGTTAGGGAGGCCTATGGCTACACCTTC. Translating it yields CASSKVREAYGYTF.

This clonotype was counted only a few times. V gene TRBV10-3 combines with J gene TRBJ2-5; 10 positions match TRBD1. Germline V CDR1 and CDR2: ENHRY, SYGVKD. The J segment lost 5 bases and the V segment lost 6 bases, leaving 3 bases of the junction unmatched. This CDR3 comprises 13 residues. The CDR3 loop reads CAIRTGGLETQYF. The CDR3 DNA is TGTGCCATCAGGACAGGGGGCCTGGAGACCCAGTACTTC.

V gene TRBV6-1 combines with J gene TRBJ2-3; 9 nucleotides agree with TRBD1. Germline V lookup: CDR1 MNHNS, CDR2 SASEGT. The CDR3 sequence is 13 residues long. J gave up 8 bases and V 10 bases, and 10 bases lay outside the gene matches. CDR3: CANTGQGDGTQYF. CDR3 nucleotides: TGTGCCAACACGGGACAGGGAGACGGTACGCAGTATTTT.

This clonotype has a handful of counts. The chain recombines TRBV20-1 with TRBJ2-1, with 7 bases fitting TRBD2. CDR1 is DFQATT and CDR2 is SNEGSKA in the germline V gene (reference sequence). After removal of 6 bases from V and 4 bases from J, the junction contained 6 bases not matched to a gene. CDR3 length: 13 amino acids. CDR3 sequence: CSAKTSEYNEQFF. For the CDR3, the DNA is TGCAGTGCCAAAACTAGCGAGTACAATGAGCAGTTCTTC.